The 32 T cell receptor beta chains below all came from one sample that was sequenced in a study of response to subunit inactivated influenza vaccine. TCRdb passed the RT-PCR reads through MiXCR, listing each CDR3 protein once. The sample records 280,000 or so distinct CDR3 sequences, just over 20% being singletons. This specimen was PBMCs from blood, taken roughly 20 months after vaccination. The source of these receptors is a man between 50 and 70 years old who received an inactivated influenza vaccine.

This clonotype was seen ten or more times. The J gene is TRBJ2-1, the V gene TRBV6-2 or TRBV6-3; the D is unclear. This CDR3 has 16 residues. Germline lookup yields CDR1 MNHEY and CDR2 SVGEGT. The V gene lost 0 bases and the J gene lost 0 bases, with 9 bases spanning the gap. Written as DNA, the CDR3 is TGTGCCAGCAGTTACTCGTCTGACGGCTCCTACAATGAGCAGTTCTTC. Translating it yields CASSYSSDGSYNEQFF.

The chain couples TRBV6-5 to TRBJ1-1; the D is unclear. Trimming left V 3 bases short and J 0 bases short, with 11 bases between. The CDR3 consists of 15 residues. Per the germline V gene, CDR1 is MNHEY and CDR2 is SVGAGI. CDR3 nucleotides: TGTGCCAGCAGTTATTCTCCCGGTTTGAACACTGAAGCTTTCTTT. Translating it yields CASSYSPGLNTEAFF.

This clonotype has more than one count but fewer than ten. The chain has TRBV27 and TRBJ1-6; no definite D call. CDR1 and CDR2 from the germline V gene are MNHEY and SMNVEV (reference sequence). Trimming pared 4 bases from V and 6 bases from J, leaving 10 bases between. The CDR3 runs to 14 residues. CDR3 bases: TGTGCCAGCAGTTCGACGGTCTCTAATTCACCCCTCCACTTT. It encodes CASSSTVSNSPLHF.

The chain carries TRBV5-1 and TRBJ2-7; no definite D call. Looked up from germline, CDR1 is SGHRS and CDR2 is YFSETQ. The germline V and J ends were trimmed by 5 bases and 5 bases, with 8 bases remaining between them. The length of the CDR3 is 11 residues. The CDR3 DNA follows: TGCGCCAGCAGGATTGAGGACGAGCAGTACTTC. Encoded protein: CASRIEDEQYF. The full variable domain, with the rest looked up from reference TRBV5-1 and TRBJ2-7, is KAGVTQTPRYLIKTRGQQVTLSCSPISGHRSVSWYQQTPGQGLQFLFEYFSETQRNKGNFPGRFSGRQFSNSRSEMNVSTLELGDSALYLCASRIEDEQYFGPGTRLTVT.

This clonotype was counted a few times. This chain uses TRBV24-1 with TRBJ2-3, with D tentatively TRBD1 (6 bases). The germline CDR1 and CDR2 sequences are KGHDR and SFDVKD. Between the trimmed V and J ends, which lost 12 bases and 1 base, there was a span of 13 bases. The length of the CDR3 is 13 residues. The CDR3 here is CAVQGFGTDTQYF. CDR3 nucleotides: TGTGCCGTACAGGGTTTCGGCACAGATACGCAGTATTTT.

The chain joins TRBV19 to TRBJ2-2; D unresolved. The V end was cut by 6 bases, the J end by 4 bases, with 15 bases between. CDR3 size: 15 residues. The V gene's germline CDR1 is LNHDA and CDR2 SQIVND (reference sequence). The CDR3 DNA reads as TGTGCCAGTAGGGGAACAGCTACTTCCACCGGGGAGCTGTTTTTT. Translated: CASRGTATSTGELFF.

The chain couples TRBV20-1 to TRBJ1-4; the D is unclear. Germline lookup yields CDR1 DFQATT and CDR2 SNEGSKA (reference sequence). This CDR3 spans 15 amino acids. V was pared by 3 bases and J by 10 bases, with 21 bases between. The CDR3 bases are TGCAGTGCTAGCTGGTTGAGGAGTGGGCTCGGAAAACTGTTTTTT. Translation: CSASWLRSGLGKLFF.

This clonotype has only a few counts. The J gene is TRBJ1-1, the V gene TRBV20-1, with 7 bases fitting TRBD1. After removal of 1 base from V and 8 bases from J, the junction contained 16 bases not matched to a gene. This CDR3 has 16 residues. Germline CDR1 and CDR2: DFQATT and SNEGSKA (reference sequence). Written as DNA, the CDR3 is TGCAGTGCTAGAGGAAGGGGGACAGCAACGATCAGGGAAGCTTTCTTT. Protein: CSARGRGTATIREAFF.

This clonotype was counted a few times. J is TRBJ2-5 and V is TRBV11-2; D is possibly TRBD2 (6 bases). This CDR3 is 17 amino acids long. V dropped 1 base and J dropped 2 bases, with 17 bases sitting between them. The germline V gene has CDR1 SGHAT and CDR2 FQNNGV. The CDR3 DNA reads TGTGCCAGCAGCTTAGGAAGCGGGCGCTTCCCGCAAGAGACCCAGTACTTC. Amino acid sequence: CASSLGSGRFPQETQYF.

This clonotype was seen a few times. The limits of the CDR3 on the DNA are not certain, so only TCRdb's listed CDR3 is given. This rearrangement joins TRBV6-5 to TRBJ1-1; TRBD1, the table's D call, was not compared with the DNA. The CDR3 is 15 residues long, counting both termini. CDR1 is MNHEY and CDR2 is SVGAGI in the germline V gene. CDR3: CASSSSDSLNTEAFF.

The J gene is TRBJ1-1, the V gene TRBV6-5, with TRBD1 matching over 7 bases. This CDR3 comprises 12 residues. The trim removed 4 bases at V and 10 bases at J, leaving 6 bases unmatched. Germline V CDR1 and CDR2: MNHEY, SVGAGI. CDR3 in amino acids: CASSSRTGVAFF. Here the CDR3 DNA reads TGTGCCAGCAGTTCTCGAACAGGGGTAGCTTTCTTT.

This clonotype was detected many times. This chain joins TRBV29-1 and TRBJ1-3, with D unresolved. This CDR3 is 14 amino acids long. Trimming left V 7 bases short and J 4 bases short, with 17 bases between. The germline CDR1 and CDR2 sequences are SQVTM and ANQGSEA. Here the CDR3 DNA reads TGCAGCGCACGGGCCGTTCGCTCCGGAAACACCATATATTTT. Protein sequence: CSARAVRSGNTIYF.

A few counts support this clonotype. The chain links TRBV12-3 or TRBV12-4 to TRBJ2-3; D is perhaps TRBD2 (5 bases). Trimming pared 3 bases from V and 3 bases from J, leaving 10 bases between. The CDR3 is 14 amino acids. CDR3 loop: CASSLDGVTDTQYF. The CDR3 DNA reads TGTGCCAGCAGTTTGGACGGGGTAACAGATACGCAGTATTTT.

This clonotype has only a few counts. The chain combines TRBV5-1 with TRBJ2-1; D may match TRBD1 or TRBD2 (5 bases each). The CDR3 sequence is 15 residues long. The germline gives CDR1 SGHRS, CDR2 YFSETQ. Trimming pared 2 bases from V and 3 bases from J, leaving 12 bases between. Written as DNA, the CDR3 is TGCGCCAGCAGCTTCGGTCCAGGGAGCTACAATGAGCAGTTCTTC. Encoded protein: CASSFGPGSYNEQFF.

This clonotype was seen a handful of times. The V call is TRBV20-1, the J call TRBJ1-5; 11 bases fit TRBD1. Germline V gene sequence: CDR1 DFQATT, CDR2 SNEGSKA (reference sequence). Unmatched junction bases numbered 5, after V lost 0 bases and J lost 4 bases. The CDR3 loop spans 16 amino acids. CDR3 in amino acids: CSARDGDRGWNQPQHF. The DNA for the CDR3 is TGCAGTGCTAGAGATGGGGACAGGGGGTGGAATCAGCCCCAGCATTTT.

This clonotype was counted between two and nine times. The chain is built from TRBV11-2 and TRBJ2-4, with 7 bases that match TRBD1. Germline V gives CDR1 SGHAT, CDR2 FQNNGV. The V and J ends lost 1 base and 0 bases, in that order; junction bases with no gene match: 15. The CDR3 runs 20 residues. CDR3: CASSLVGQTSPRVAKNIQYF. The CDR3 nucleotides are TGTGCCAGCAGCTTAGTGGGACAGACCTCCCCCCGGGTAGCCAAAAACATTCAGTACTTC.

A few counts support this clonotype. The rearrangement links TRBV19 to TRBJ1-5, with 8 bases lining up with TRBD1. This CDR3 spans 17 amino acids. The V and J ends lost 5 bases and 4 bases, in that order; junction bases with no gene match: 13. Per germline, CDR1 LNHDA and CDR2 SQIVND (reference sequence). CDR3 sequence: CASSFPTGASLNQPQHF. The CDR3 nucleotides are TGTGCCAGTAGTTTCCCGACAGGGGCCTCCCTAAATCAGCCCCAGCATTTT.

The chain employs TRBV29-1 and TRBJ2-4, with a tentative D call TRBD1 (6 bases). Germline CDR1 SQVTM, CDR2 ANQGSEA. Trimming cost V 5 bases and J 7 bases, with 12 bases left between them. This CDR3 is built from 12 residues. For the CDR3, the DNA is TGCAGCGTTCGTCGACAGGACAACATTCAGTACTTC. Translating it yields CSVRRQDNIQYF. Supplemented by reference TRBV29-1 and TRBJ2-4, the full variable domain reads SAVISQKPSRDICQRGTSLTIQCQVDSQVTMMFWYRQQPGQSLTLIATANQGSEATYESGFVIDKFPISRPNLTFSTLTVSNMSPEDSSIYLCSVRRQDNIQYFGAGTRLSVL.

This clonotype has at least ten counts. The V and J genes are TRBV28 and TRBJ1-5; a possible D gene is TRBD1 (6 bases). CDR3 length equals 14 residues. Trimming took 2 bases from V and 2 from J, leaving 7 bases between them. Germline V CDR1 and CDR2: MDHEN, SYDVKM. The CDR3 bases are TGTGCCAGCAGTTTACCAGGGGGCAATCAGCCCCAGCATTTT. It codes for CASSLPGGNQPQHF.

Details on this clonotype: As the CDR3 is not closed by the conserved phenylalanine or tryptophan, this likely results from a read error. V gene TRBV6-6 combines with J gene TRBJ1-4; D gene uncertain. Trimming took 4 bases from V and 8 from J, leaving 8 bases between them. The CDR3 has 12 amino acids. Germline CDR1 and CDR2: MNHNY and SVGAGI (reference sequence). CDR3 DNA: TGTGCCAGCAGTTCTTCCGGCGAAAAACTGTTTTTG. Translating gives CASSSSGEKLFL.

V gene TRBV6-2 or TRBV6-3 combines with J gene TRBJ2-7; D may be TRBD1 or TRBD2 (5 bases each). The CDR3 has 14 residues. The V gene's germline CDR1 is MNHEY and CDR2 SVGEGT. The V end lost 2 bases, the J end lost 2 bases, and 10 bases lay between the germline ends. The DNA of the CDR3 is TGTGCCAGCAGTTACCGGGGACGCACCTACGAGCAGTACTTC. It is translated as CASSYRGRTYEQYF.

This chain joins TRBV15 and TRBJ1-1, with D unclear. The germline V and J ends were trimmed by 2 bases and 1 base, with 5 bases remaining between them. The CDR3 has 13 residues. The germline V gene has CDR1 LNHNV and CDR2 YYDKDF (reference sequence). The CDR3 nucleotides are TGTGCCACCAGCAGATCGACGAACACTGAAGCTTTCTTT. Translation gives CATSRSTNTEAFF.

CDR3 loop: CSAPPDGYTF. In DNA form, the CDR3 reads TGCAGTGCTCCTCCCGATGGCTACACCTTC. This chain uses TRBV20-1 with TRBJ1-2; D unresolved. Germline V gene sequence: CDR1 DFQATT, CDR2 SNEGSKA (reference sequence). Trimming left V 5 bases short and J 6 bases short, with 7 bases between. The CDR3 is made up of 10 amino acids.

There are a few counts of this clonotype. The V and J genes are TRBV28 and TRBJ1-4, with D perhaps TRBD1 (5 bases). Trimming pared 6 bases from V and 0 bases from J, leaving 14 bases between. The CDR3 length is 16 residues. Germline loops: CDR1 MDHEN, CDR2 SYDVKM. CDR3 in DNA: TGTGCCAGCAGCCCGGTCGGGACTTCAACTAATGAAAAACTGTTTTTT. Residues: CASSPVGTSTNEKLFF. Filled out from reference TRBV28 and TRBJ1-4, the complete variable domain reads DVKVTQSSRYLVKRTGEKVFLECVQDMDHENMFWYRQDPGLGLRLIYFSYDVKMKEKGDIPEGYSVSREKKERFSLILESASTNQTSMYLCASSPVGTSTNEKLFFGSGTQLSVL.

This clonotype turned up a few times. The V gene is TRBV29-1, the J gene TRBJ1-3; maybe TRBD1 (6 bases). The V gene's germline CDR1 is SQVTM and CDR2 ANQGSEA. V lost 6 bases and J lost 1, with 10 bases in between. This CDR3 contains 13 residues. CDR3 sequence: CSVSTGSGNTIYF. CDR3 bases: TGCAGCGTCTCAACAGGGTCTGGAAACACCATATATTTT.

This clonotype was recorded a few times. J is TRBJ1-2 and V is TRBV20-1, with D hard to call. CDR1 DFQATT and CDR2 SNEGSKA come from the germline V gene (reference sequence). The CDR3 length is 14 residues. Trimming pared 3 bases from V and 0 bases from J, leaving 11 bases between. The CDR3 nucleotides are TGCAGTGCTAGCCTTACGGGGACTAACTATGGCTACACCTTC. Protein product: CSASLTGTNYGYTF.

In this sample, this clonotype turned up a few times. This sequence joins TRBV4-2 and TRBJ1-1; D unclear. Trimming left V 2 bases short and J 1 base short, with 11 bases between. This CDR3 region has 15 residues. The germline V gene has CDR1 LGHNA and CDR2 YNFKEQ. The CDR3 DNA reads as TGTGCCAGCAGCCAAACCCAAAAGGGGAACACTGAAGCTTTCTTT. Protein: CASSQTQKGNTEAFF.

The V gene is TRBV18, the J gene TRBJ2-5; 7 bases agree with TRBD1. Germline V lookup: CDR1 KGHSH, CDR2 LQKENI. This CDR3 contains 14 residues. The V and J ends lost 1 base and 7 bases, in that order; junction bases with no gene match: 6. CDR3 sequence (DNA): TGTGCCAGCTCACCACGACAGGGAGAGGGGACCCAGTACTTC. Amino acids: CASSPRQGEGTQYF.

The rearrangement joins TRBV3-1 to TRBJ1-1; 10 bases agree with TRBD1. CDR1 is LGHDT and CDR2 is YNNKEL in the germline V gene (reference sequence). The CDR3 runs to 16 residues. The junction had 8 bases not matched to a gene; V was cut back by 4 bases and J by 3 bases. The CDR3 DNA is TGTGCCAGCAGCCCACGGGACAGGGGCGGGTACACTGAAGCTTTCTTT. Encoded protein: CASSPRDRGGYTEAFF.

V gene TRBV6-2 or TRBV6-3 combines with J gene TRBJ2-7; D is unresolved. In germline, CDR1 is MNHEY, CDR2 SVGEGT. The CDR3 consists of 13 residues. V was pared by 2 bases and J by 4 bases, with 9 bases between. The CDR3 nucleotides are TGTGCCAGCAGTTACCGGCCAAAATACGAGCAGTACTTC. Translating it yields CASSYRPKYEQYF.

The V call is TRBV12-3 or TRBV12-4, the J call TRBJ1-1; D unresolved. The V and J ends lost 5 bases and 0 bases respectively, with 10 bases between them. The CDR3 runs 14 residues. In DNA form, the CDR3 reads TGTGCCAGCAGTCCCTGGGCAATGAACACTGAAGCTTTCTTT. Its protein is CASSPWAMNTEAFF.

The CDR3 loop reads CASGQGIGETQYF. The CDR3 DNA sequence: TGCGCCAGTGGACAGGGAATCGGAGAGACCCAGTACTTC. V gene TRBV4-1 combines with J gene TRBJ2-5, with TRBD1 matching 8 bases. Germline V CDR1 and CDR2: MGHRA, YSYEKL. Losses at the gene ends were 9 bases for V and 4 bases for J; bases not matched to a gene: 7. This CDR3 contains 13 residues.